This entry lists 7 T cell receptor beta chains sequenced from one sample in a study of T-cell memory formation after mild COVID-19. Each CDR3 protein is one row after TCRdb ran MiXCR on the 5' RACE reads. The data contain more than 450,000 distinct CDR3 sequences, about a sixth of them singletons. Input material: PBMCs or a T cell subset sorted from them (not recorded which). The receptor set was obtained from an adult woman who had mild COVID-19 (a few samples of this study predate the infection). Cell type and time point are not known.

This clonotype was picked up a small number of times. The CDR3 here is CASSVIGGNQPQHF. Here the CDR3 DNA reads TGTGCCAGCAGTGTAATCGGGGGCAATCAGCCCCAGCATTTT. The rearrangement links TRBV2 to TRBJ1-5; D unresolved. The CDR3 extends over 14 amino acids. CDR1 and CDR2 from the germline V gene are SNHLY and FYNNEI. V was pared by 4 bases and J by 2 bases, with 9 bases between. The whole variable domain, filled in from reference TRBV2 and TRBJ1-5, reads EPEVTQTPSHQVTQMGQEVILRCVPISNHLYFYWYRQILGQKVEFLVSFYNNEISEKSEIFDDQFSVERPDGSNFTLKIRSTKLEDSAMYFCASSVIGGNQPQHFGDGTRLSIL.

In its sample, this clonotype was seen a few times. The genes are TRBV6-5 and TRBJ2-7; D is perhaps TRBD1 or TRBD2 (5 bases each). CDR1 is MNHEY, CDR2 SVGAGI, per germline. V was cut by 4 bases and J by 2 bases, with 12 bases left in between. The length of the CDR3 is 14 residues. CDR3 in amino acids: CASSSWDGAYEQYF. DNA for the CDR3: TGTGCCAGCAGTTCTTGGGACGGAGCCTACGAGCAGTACTTC.

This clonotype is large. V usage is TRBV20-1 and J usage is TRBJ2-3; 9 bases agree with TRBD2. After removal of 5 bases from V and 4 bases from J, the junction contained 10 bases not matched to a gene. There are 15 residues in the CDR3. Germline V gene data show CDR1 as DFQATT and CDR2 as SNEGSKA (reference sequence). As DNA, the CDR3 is TGCAGTGCTGGACAGATCGGCGGGGGGGCAGATACGCAGTATTTT. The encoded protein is CSAGQIGGGADTQYF.

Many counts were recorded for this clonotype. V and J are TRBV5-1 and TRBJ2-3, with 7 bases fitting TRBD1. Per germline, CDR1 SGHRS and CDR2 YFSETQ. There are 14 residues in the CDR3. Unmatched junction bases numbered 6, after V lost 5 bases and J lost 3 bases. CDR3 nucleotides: TGCGCCAGCAGGAAACAGGGGAGTACAGATACGCAGTATTTT. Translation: CASRKQGSTDTQYF.

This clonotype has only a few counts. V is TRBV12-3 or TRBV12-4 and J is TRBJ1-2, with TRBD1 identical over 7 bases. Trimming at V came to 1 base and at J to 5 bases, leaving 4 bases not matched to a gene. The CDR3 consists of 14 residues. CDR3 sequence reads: CASSLETGIYGYTF. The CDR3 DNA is TGTGCCAGCAGTTTAGAGACAGGGATTTATGGCTACACCTTC.

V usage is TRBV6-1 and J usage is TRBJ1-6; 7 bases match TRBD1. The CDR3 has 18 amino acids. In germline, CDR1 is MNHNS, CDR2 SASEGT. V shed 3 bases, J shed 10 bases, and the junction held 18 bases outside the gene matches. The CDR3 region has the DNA TGTGCCAGCAGTGACCTCCAACAGGGGCCGCGGATCAGGTCACCCCTCCACTTT. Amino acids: CASSDLQQGPRIRSPLHF.

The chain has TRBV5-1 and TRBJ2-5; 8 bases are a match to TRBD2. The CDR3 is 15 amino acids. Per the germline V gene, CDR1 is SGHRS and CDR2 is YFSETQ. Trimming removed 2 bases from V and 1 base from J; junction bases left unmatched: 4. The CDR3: CASSFSGGPQETQYF. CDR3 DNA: TGCGCCAGCAGCTTCAGCGGGGGCCCCCAAGAGACCCAGTACTTC.